The rows below give T cell receptor beta chains drawn from one sample of a study of cytomegalovirus exposure and HLA in healthy donors. The method was immunoSEQ multiplex PCR; TCRdb's version includes in-frame clones alone and lacks a portion of them. This table has around 150,000 clones, 80% to 90% appearing once. The specimen was PBMCs. These receptors were taken from a woman in her 40s in good health and CMV-seropositive. Each CDR3 is given with its conserved first and last residue. Each record gives: J gene, D gene, clone size, V gene, CDR3 protein, CDR3 DNA. The D gene is left open where the match is weak. Where a row states a size, it is once, few, many or the class of an expanded clone; other rows omit it.

>TRBJ2-7|TRBD1|once|TRBV6-6
CASSYLTGPTYEQYF
TGTGCCAGCAGTTACCTGACAGGGCCGACCTACGAGCAGTACTTC
>TRBJ2-7|NA|NA|TRBV5-6
CASSSFYEQYF
TGTGCCAGCAGCTCTTTCTACGAGCAGTACTTC
>TRBJ1-2|TRBD1|NA|TRBV7-9
CASSLAGGAGGYTF
TGTGCCAGCAGCTTGGCAGGGGGCGCGGGGGGCTACACCTTC
>TRBJ2-3|NA|NA|TRBV7-3
CASSPDPRGLDTQYF
TGTGCCAGCAGCCCAGACCCCCGGGGGTTAGATACGCAGTATTTT
>TRBJ1-3|TRBD1|NA|TRBV11-3
CASNPGQGPGNTIYF
TGTGCCAGCAACCCCGGACAGGGACCTGGAAACACCATATATTTT
>TRBJ2-7|TRBD1|NA|TRBV27
CASKRGSGGIYEQYF
TGTGCCAGCAAAAGGGGGTCAGGGGGCATCTACGAGCAGTACTTC
>TRBJ2-3|NA|NA|TRBV7-3
CASSKQGRGTDTQYF
TGTGCCAGCAGCAAACAGGGCAGGGGCACAGATACGCAGTATTTT
>TRBJ2-7|NA|NA|TRBV7-3
CASSPRGTSNYEQYF
TGTGCCAGCAGCCCTAGGGGGACATCCAACTACGAGCAGTACTTC
>TRBJ1-2|NA|NA|TRBV29-1
CSVPSIPGAF
TGCAGCGTTCCGTCCATCCCGGGTGCCTTC
>TRBJ2-7|NA|once|TRBV7-6
CASSSTVTTGGSYEQYF
TGTGCCAGCAGCTCCACCGTCACAACAGGCGGCTCCTACGAGCAGTACTTC
>TRBJ1-1|NA|NA|TRBV6-1
CASSERAGWPTEAFF
TGTGCCAGCAGTGAAAGGGCAGGGTGGCCCACTGAAGCTTTCTTT
>TRBJ2-5|NA|NA|TRBV28
CASGTGLQETQYF
TGTGCCAGCGGTACAGGGCTCCAAGAGACCCAGTACTTC
>TRBJ2-3|TRBD2|once|TRBV19
CASSLLAGSSTDTQYF
TGTGCCAGTAGTTTACTAGCGGGATCAAGCACAGATACGCAGTATTTT
>TRBJ1-5|TRBD1|NA|TRBV10-1
CASTATGATQPQHF
TGCGCCAGCACGGCTACAGGGGCTACTCAGCCCCAGCATTTT
>TRBJ1-6|NA|NA|TRBV10-3
CAISELTRGSDNSPLHF
TGTGCCATCAGTGAGTTAACCAGGGGTTCTGATAATTCACCCCTCCACTTT
>TRBJ2-1|TRBD2|NA|TRBV7-9
CASSLRVAGEFF
TGTGCCAGCAGCTTAAGGGTAGCGGGGGAGTTCTTC